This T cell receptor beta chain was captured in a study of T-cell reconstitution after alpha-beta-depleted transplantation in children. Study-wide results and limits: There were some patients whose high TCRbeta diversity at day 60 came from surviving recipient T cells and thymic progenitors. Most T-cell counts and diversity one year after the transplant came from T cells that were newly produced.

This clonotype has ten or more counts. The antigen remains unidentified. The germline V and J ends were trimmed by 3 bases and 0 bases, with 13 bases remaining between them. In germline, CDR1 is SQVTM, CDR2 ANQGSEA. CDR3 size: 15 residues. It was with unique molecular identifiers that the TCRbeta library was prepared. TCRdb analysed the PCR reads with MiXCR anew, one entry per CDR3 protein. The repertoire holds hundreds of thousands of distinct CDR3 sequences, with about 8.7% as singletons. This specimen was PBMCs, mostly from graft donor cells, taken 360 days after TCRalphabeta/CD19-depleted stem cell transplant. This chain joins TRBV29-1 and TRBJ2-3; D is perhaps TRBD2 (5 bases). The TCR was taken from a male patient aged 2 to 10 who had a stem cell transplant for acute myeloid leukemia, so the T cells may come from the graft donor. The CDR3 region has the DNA TGCAGCGTTGAGGACTTCTTGCCAAGCACAGATACGCAGTATTTT. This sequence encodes CSVEDFLPSTDTQYF.